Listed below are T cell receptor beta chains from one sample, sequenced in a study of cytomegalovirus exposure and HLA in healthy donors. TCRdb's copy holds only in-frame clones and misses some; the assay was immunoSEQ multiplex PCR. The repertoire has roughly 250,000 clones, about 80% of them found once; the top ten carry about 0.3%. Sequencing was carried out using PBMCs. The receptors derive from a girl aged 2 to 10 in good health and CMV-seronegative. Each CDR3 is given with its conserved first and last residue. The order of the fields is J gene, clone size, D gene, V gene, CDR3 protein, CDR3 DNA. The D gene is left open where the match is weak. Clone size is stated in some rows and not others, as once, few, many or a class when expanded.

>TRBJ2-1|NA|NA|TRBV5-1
CASSFRVGYNEQFF
TGCGCCAGCAGCTTCAGGGTCGGATACAATGAGCAGTTCTTC
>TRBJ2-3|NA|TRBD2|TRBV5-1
CASRERGGTDTQYF
TGCGCCAGCAGGGAGCGGGGTGGCACAGATACGCAGTATTTT
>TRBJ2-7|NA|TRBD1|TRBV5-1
CASSLAPDRGEQYF
TGCGCCAGCAGCTTGGCCCCAGACAGGGGCGAGCAGTACTTC
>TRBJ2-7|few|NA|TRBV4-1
CASSQASGFSYEQYF
TGCGCCAGCAGCCAAGCAAGCGGATTTTCCTACGAGCAGTACTTC
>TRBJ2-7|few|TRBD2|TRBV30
CAWTRTRGTYEQYF
TGTGCCTGGACGAGGACTAGAGGAACCTACGAGCAGTACTTC
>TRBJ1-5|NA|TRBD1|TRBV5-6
CASSFRQGGQPQHF
TGTGCCAGCAGCTTTCGACAGGGAGGTCAGCCCCAGCATTTT
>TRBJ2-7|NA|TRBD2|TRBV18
CASSPGAGARHYEQYF
TGTGCCAGCTCACCGGGAGCGGGGGCCCGACACTACGAGCAGTACTTC
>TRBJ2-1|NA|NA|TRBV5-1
CASSLVSSTYNEQFF
TGCGCCAGCAGCTTGGTGTCCTCTACCTACAATGAGCAGTTCTTC
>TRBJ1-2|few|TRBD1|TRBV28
CASRSRQGSFYGYTF
TGTGCCAGCAGGTCCAGACAGGGGTCGTTCTATGGCTACACCTTC
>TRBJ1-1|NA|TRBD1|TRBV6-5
CASSTGGVNTEAFF
TGTGCCAGCAGTACAGGGGGCGTGAACACTGAAGCTTTCTTT